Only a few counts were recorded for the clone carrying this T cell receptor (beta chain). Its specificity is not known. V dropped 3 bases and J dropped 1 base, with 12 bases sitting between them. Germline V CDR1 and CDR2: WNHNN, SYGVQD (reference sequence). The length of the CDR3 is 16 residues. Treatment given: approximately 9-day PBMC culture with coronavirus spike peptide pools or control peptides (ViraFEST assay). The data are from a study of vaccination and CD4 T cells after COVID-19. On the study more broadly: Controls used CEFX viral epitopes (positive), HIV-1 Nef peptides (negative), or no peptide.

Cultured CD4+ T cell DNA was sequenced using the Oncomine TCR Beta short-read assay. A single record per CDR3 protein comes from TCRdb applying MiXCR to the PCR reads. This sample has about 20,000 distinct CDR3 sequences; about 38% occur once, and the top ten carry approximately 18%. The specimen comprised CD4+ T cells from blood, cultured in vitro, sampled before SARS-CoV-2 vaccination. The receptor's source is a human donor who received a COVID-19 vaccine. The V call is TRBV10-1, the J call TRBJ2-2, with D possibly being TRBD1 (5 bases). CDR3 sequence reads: CASSESRAGNTGELFF. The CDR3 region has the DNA TGCGCCAGCAGTGAATCCAGGGCCGGGAACACCGGGGAGCTGTTTTTT.